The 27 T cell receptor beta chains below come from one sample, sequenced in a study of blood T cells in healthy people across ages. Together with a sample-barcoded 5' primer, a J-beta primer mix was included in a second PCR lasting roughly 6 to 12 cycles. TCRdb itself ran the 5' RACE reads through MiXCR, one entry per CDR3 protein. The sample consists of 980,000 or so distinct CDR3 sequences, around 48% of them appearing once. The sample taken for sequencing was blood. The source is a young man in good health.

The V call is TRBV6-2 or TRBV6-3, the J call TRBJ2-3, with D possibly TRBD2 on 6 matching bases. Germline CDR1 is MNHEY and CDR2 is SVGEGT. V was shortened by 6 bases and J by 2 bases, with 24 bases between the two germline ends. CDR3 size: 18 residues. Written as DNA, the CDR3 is TGTGCCAGCAGCCGCCGGGCCGCCCCCATAGCGGACACAGATACGCAGTATTTT. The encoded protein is CASSRRAAPIADTDTQYF.

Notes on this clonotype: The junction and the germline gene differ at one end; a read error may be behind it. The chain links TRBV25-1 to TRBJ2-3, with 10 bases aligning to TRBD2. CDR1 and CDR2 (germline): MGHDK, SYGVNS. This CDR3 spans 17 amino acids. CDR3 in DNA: TGTACCAGCAGTGAATATTCGAGCGGGGGGGCGTCAGATACGCAGTATTTT. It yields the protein CTSSEYSSGGASDTQYF.

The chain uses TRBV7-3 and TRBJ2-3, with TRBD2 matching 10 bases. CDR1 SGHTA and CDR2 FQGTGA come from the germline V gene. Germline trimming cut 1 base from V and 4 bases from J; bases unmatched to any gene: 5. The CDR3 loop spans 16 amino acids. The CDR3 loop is CASSLNSGGRADTQYF. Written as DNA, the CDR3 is TGTGCCAGCAGCTTAAATAGCGGGGGGCGCGCAGATACGCAGTATTTT.

CDR3 region: CASSVAHGGVTSSGTDTQYF. The DNA for the CDR3 is TGTGCCAGCAGCGTAGCCCATGGAGGGGTTACTAGCAGTGGCACAGATACGCAGTATTTT. The chain combines TRBV9 with TRBJ2-3; possible D gene TRBD2, 6 bases. The CDR3 contains 20 residues. From germline, CDR1 is SGDLS and CDR2 YYNGEE. Deletions cut 0 bases from V and 1 base from J, with 24 bases between.

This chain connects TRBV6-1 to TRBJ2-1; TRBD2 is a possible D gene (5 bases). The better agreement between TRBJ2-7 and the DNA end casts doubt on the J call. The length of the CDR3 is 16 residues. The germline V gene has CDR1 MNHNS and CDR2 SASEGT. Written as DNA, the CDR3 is TGTGCCAGCAGTCAGGACGGCGCTAGCTCCTACAATGAGCAGTACTTC. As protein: CASSQDGASSYNEQYF.

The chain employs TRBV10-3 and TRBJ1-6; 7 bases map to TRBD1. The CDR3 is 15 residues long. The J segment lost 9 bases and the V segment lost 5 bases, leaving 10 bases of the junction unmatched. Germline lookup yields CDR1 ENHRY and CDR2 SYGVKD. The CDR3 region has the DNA TGTGCCATCAGTAACGAGGGGGCGAAGGGTTCACCCCTCCACTTT. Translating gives CAISNEGAKGSPLHF.

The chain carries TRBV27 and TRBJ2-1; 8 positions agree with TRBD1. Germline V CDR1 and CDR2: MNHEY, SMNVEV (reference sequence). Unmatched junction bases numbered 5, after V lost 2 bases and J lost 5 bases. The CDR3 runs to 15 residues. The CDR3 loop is CASSLDQGAHNEQFF. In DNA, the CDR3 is TGTGCCAGCAGTTTAGATCAGGGGGCGCACAATGAGCAGTTCTTC.

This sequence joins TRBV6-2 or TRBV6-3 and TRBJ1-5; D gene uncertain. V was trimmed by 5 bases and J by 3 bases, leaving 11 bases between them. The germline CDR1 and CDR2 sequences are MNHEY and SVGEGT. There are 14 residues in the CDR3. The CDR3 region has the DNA TGTGCCAGCAGTGACGAAGGTTTCAATCAGCCCCAGCATTTT. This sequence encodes CASSDEGFNQPQHF.

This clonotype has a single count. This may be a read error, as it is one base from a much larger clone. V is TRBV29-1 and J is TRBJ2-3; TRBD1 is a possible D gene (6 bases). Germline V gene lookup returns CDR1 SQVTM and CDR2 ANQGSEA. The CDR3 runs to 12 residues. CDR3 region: CNVEEGADTQYF. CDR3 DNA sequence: TGCAACGTTGAAGAGGGGGCAGATACGCAGTATTTT.

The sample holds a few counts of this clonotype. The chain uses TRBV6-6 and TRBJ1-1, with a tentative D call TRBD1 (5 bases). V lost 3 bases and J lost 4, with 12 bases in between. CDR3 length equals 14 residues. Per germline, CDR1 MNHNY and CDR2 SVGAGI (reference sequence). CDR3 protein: CASSYGGTGTEAFF. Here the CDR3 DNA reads TGTGCCAGCAGTTATGGAGGGACGGGCACTGAAGCTTTCTTT.

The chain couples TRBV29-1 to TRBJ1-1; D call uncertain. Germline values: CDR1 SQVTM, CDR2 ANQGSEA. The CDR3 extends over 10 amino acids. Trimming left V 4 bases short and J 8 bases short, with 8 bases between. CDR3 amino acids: CSVASGEAFF. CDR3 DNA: TGCAGCGTTGCCAGTGGGGAAGCTTTCTTT.

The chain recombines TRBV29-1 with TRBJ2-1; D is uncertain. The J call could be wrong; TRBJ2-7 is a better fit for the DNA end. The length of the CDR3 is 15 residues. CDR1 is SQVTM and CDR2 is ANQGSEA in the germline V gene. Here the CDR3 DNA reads TGCAGCGTTGAAGGAGACATCGGCTCCTACAATGAGCAGTACTTC. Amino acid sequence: CSVEGDIGSYNEQYF.

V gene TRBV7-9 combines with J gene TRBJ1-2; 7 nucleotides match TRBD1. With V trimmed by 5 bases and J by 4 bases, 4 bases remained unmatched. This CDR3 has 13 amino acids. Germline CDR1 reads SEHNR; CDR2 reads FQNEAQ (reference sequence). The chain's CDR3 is CASSPRDSYGYTF. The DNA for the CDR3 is TGTGCCAGCAGCCCCCGGGACAGCTATGGCTACACCTTC.

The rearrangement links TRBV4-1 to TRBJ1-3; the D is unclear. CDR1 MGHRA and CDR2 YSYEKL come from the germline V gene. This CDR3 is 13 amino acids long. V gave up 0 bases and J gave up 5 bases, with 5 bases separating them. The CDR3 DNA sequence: TGCGCCAGCAGCCAAGATCACCGAAACACCATATATTTT. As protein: CASSQDHRNTIYF.

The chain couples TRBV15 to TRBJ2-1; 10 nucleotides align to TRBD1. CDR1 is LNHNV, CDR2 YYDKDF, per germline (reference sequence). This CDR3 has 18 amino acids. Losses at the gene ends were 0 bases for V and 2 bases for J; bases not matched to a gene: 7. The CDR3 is CATSREATTGGAYNEQFF. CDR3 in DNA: TGTGCCACCAGCAGAGAGGCTACGACAGGGGGCGCCTACAATGAGCAGTTCTTC.

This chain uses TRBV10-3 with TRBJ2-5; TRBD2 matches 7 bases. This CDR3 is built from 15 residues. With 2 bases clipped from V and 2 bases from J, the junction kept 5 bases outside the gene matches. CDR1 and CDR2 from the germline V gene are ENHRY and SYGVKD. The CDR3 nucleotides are TGTGCCATCAGTGAGGGCGGGGGTCAACAAGAGACCCAGTACTTC. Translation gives CAISEGGGQQETQYF.

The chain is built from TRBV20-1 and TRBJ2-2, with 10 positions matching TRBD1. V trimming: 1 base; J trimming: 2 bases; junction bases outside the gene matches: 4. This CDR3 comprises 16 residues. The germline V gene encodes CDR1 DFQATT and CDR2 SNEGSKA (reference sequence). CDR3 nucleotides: TGCAGTGCTAGAGCTGGGACAGGGGCAAACACCGGGGAGCTGTTTTTT. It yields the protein CSARAGTGANTGELFF.

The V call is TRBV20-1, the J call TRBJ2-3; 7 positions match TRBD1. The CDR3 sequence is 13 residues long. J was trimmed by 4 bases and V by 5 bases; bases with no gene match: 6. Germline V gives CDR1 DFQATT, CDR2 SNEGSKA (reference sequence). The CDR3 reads CSARQGAADTQYF. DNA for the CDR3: TGCAGTGCTCGACAGGGAGCGGCAGATACGCAGTATTTT.

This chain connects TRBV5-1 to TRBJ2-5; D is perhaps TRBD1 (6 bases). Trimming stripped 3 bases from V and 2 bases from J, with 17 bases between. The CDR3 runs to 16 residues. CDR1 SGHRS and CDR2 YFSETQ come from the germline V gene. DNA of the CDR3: TGCGCCAGCAGCTCGCCCTTCAGGCAGGGGCAAGAGACCCAGTACTTC. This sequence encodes CASSSPFRQGQETQYF.

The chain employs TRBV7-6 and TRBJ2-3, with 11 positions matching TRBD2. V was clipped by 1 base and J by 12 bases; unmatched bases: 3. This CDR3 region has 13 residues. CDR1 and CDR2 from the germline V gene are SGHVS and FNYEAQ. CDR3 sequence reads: CASSLELAGAQYF. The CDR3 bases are TGTGCCAGCAGCTTAGAACTAGCGGGGGCCCAGTATTTT.

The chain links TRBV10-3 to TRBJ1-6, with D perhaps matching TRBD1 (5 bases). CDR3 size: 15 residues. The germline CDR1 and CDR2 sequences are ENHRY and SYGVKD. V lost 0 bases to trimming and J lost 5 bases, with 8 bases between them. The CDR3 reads CAISESRGDNSPLHF. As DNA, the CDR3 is TGTGCCATCAGTGAGTCACGAGGGGATAATTCACCCCTCCACTTT.

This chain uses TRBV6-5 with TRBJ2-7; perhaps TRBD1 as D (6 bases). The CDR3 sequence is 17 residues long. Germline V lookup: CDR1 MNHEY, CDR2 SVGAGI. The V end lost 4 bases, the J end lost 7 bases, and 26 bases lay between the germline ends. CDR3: CASSWNPGAREMGEQYF. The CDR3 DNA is TGTGCCAGCAGTTGGAACCCAGGGGCGAGGGAGATGGGGGAGCAGTACTTC.

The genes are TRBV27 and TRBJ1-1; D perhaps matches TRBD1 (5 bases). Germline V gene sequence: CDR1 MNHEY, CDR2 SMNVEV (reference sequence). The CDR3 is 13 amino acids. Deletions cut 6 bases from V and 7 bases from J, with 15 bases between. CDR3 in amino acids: CASSLAGPGEAFF. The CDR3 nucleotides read TGTGCCAGCAGCCTCGCAGGGCCAGGTGAAGCTTTCTTT.

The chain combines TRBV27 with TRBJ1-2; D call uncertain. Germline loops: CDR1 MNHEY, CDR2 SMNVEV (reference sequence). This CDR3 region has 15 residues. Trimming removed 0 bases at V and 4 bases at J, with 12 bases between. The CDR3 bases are TGTGCCAGCAGTTTATCGACTGGGGTTACCTATGGCTACACCTTC. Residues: CASSLSTGVTYGYTF.

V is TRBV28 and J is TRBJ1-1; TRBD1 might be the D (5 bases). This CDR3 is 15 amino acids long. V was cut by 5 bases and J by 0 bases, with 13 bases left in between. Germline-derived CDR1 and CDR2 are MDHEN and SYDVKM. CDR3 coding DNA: TGTGCCAGCAGTGGGGCCCTTGGGGTGAACACTGAAGCTTTCTTT. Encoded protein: CASSGALGVNTEAFF.

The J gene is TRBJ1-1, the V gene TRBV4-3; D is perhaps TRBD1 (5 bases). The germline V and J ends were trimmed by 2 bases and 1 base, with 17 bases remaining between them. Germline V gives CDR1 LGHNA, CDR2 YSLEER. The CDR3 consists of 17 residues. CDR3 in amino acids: CASSQKNSGLQNTEAFF. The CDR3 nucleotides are TGCGCCAGCAGCCAAAAGAACTCGGGACTCCAGAACACTGAAGCTTTCTTT.

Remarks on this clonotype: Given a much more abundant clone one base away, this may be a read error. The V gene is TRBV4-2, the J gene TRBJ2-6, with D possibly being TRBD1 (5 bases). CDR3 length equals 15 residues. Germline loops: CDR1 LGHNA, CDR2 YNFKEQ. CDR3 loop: CASSQGQTGADVLTF. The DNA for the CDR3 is TGTGCCAGCAGCCAAGGACAGACTGGGGCCGACGTCCTGACTTTC.